These 18 T cell receptor beta chains originate from one sample sequenced in a study of blood T cell repertoires in COVID-19. Measured with immunoSEQ multiplex PCR; TCRdb has only the in-frame clones, and not every one. The sample gives 170,000 or so clones, around nine tenths of which show up once; approximately 0.88% is in the top ten. Sequenced sample: peripheral blood. The source is a woman in her late teens or twenties who had recovered from COVID-19.

This chain connects TRBV10-3 to TRBJ2-7; D gene unclear. Germline V CDR1 and CDR2: ENHRY, SYGVKD. V lost 0 bases and J 5 bases, leaving 5 bases between the germline ends. The length of the CDR3 is 12 residues. The CDR3 nucleotides read TGTGCCATCAGTGAGTCGGCGGACGAGCAGTACTTC. Residues: CAISESADEQYF.

The genes are TRBV4-3 and TRBJ1-2; TRBD1 might be the D (5 bases). Germline assignment: CDR1 LGHNA and CDR2 YSLEER. There are 16 residues in the CDR3. Trimming shortened V by 0 bases and J by 4 bases, and 15 bases separated the two germline ends. The chain's CDR3 is CASSQDLGGGVYGYTF. CDR3 coding DNA: TGCGCCAGCAGCCAAGATCTTGGGGGAGGGGTCTATGGCTACACCTTC.

The genes are TRBV7-2 and TRBJ2-1; D is uncertain. Germline V CDR1 and CDR2: SGHTA, FQGNSA. Trimming removed 1 base at V and 4 bases at J, with 8 bases between. CDR3 length: 14 residues. In DNA, the CDR3 is TGTGCCAGCAGCTTAGGCGGCCCGTACAATGAGCAGTTCTTC. It yields the protein CASSLGGPYNEQFF.

V gene TRBV7-8 combines with J gene TRBJ1-2, with D maybe TRBD1 (5 bases). Germline V gene sequence: CDR1 SGHVS, CDR2 FQNEAQ. CDR3 length: 17 amino acids. Deletions cut 1 base from V and 3 bases from J, with 18 bases between. CDR3 nucleotide sequence: TGTGCCAGCAGCTTAGAGACAGTGGGGGGTGTTTACTATGGCTACACCTTC. Encoded protein: CASSLETVGGVYYGYTF.

The chain couples TRBV19 to TRBJ1-3, with 8 bases fitting TRBD1. The CDR3 extends over 14 amino acids. Germline CDR1 LNHDA, CDR2 SQIVND (reference sequence). Unmatched junction bases numbered 8, after V lost 9 bases and J lost 4 bases. The DNA for the CDR3 is TGTGCCAGCCACAGGGGGAGTTCGGGAAACACCATATATTTT. This codes for CASHRGSSGNTIYF.

The rearrangement uses TRBV21-1 and TRBJ1-3; TRBD1 is taken as the D call from the table, unchecked against the DNA. TRBV21-1 is a documented pseudogene. The length of the CDR3 is 17 residues. The CDR3 here is CASSKDTDSHSGNTIYF. CDR3 DNA: TGTGCCAGCAGCAAGGATACGGACAGCCACTCTGGAAACACCATATATTTT.

V usage is TRBV10-3 and J usage is TRBJ2-3; TRBD2 matches at 11 bases. The ends lost 0 bases at V and 2 bases at J; junction bases unmatched: 1. Germline CDR1 reads ENHRY; CDR2 reads SYGVKD. This CDR3 has 16 amino acids. CDR3 loop: CAISESTSGITDTQYF. The DNA of the CDR3 is TGTGCCATCAGTGAGTCGACTAGCGGGATCACAGATACGCAGTATTTT.

The chain has TRBV15 and TRBJ2-3, with 10 bases fitting TRBD2. The V and J ends lost 8 bases and 4 bases, in that order; junction bases with no gene match: 6. Looked up from germline, CDR1 is LNHNV and CDR2 is YYDKDF (reference sequence). There are 14 residues in the CDR3. CDR3 DNA: TGTGCCACCGTCGAACTAGCGGGGTCAGATACGCAGTATTTT. The encoded protein is CATVELAGSDTQYF.

A few counts support this clone. V is TRBV6-2 or TRBV6-3 and J is TRBJ1-2, with D possibly matching TRBD1 (6 bases). The length of the CDR3 is 13 residues. Germline V gene lookup returns CDR1 MNHEY and CDR2 SVGEGT. V was clipped by 2 bases and J by 4 bases, with 8 bases between them. For the CDR3, the DNA is TGTGCCAGCAGTTACGGACAGCTCTATGGCTACACCTTC. The encoded protein is CASSYGQLYGYTF.

The chain carries TRBV5-8 and TRBJ1-1; 7 bases fit TRBD1. The CDR3 has 17 residues. CDR1 and CDR2 (germline): SGHTS, YDEGEE. J lost 5 bases, V lost 4 bases, and 17 bases had no gene match. Here the CDR3 reads CASSKRSGKQGRTEAFF. In DNA form, the CDR3 reads TGTGCCAGCAGCAAAAGGTCCGGAAAACAGGGGCGGACTGAAGCTTTCTTT.

This clone was counted once. Written as DNA, the CDR3 is TGTGCCAGCAGCCCACAGGGGCCTTCCTACAATGAGCAGTTCTTC. Protein: CASSPQGPSYNEQFF. V and J are TRBV4-2 and TRBJ2-1; 7 nucleotides line up with TRBD1. Germline assignment: CDR1 LGHNA and CDR2 YNFKEQ. CDR3 size: 15 residues. Trimming removed 4 bases from V and 1 base from J; junction bases left unmatched: 4.

This sequence joins TRBV6-5 and TRBJ2-7, with D hard to call. The CDR3 is 13 amino acids. Germline values: CDR1 MNHEY, CDR2 SVGAGI. V was pared by 6 bases and J by 0 bases, with 9 bases between. The CDR3: CASRYRVSYEQYV. The CDR3 DNA follows: TGTGCCAGCAGGTACAGAGTCTCCTACGAGCAGTACGTC.

The chain is built from TRBV5-4 and TRBJ2-1; 12 positions match TRBD2. With 4 bases clipped from V and 4 bases from J, the junction kept 9 bases outside the gene matches. Germline V gene sequence: CDR1 SGHNT, CDR2 YYREEE (reference sequence). The CDR3 sequence is 17 residues long. DNA of the CDR3: TGTGCCAGCAGCGCGACGTCTGGACTAGCGGGGTACAATGAGCAGTTCTTC. Translating it yields CASSATSGLAGYNEQFF.

The chain couples TRBV7-3 to TRBJ2-5; perhaps TRBD1 as D (6 bases). This CDR3 is 13 amino acids long. Germline V gene sequence: CDR1 SGHTA, CDR2 FQGTGA. The ends were cut back, 5 bases at V and 5 bases at J, with 12 bases in the middle. The CDR3 nucleotides are TGTGCCAGCAGCCAACAGGGTGGCGAGACCCAGTACTTC. Its translation is CASSQQGGETQYF.

This clone came up once. The chain combines TRBV9 with TRBJ2-3, with TRBD2 matching over 13 bases. Trimming at V came to 4 bases and at J to 0 bases, leaving 11 bases not matched to a gene. The CDR3 length is 19 residues. Per the germline V gene, CDR1 is SGDLS and CDR2 is YYNGEE. CDR3 in DNA: TGTGCCAGCAGCATCGCCGGGACTAGCGGGGCCGGGAGCACAGATACGCAGTATTTT. This encodes CASSIAGTSGAGSTDTQYF.

The chain recombines TRBV7-8 with TRBJ1-1; 7 bases fit TRBD1. Germline loops: CDR1 SGHVS, CDR2 FQNEAQ. CDR3 size: 12 residues. Trimming cost V 5 bases and J 4 bases; bases outside gene matches: 1. The CDR3 spells CASSGTVTEAFF. The CDR3, as DNA: TGTGCCAGCAGCGGGACAGTCACTGAAGCTTTCTTT.

The genes are TRBV20-1 and TRBJ2-1, with D perhaps TRBD1 (6 bases). This CDR3 has 11 amino acids. CDR1 and CDR2 (germline): DFQATT, SNEGSKA (reference sequence). Between the trimmed V and J ends, which lost 5 bases and 9 bases, there was a span of 11 bases. In nucleotides, the CDR3 is TGCAGTGCTTACAGGGCCAGTGAGCAGTTCTTC. It codes for CSAYRASEQFF.

With respect to this clone: Additional DNA sequences in this sample encode the identical CDR3. The chain joins TRBV10-3 to TRBJ1-1; 9 bases fit TRBD1. Germline V gene lookup returns CDR1 ENHRY and CDR2 SYGVKD. V trimming: 0 bases; J trimming: 4 bases; junction bases outside the gene matches: 0. The CDR3 is 14 amino acids. CDR3 DNA: TGTGCCATCAGTGAGTCGGGACAGGGCACTGAAGCTTTCTTT. This gives the protein CAISESGQGTEAFF.